This T cell receptor (beta chain) stems from a study of blood T cell repertoires in COVID-19. Study-level information: PBMCs, B-cell-depleted T cells, or T cells were the source of the cDNA or gDNA that made up the material.

The germline gives CDR1 SGDLS, CDR2 YYNGEE. The V gene lost 1 base and the J gene lost 7 bases, with 6 bases spanning the gap. The CDR3 totals 12 residues. In the authors' methods: Amplification with reference gene primers provided the estimates of nucleated cell counts. Produced via immunoSEQ multiplex PCR; TCRdb's table is partial and in-frame only. The V and J calls and the clone size are those of that table, but D and trimming were determined from the DNA. The table has 200,000 to 300,000 clones, about nine tenths seen once. Sequencing was done on a sample of peripheral blood. This receptor was taken from a man aged 30 to 45 with COVID-19, enrolled during active disease. The chain has TRBV9 and TRBJ1-5, with no clear D. The CDR3 loop is CASSVSQQPQHF. The CDR3 coding sequence is TGTGCCAGCAGCGTATCCCAACAGCCCCAGCATTTT.